These 12 T cell receptor beta chains were all obtained from the same sample, sequenced in a study of blood T cell repertoires in COVID-19. TCRdb's copy holds only in-frame clones and misses some; the assay was immunoSEQ multiplex PCR. The sample has about 170,000 clones; 75% to 85% are singletons. Sequencing was performed on PBMCs or T cells enriched from blood (not recorded which). The origin of the receptors is a man in his fifties or sixties who had recovered from COVID-19.

The chain carries TRBV11-3 and TRBJ1-2, with 10 bases fitting TRBD1. Germline-derived CDR1 and CDR2 are SGHNT and YENEEA. V lost 5 bases to trimming and J lost 7 bases; unmatched junction nucleotides: 7. The CDR3 totals 14 residues. As DNA, the CDR3 is TGTGCCAGCAGCCAGGGACAGGGGAGGGGTGGCTACACCTTC. Translation: CASSQGQGRGGYTF.

This clone showed up just a few times. This rearrangement joins TRBV19 to TRBJ1-2; TRBD1 agrees at 10 bases. CDR3 size: 15 residues. Trimming cost V 6 bases and J 3 bases; bases outside gene matches: 7. The germline gives CDR1 LNHDA, CDR2 SQIVND (reference sequence). Here the CDR3 DNA reads TGTGCCAGTAGAGACAGGGGGCGGCAGGACTATGGCTACACCTTC. Its translation: CASRDRGRQDYGYTF.

This chain connects TRBV3-1 (or the pseudogene TRBV3-2) to TRBJ1-1, with D possibly matching TRBD1 (5 bases). The CDR3 is made up of 15 amino acids. Trimming removed 0 bases from V and 5 bases from J, with 13 bases in between. CDR1 LGHDT and CDR2 YNNKEL come from the germline V gene (reference sequence). Written as DNA, the CDR3 is TGTGCCAGCAGCCAAGAATTCGGGGGGAGAACTGAAGCTTTCTTT. This translates into CASSQEFGGRTEAFF.

This chain connects TRBV25-1 to TRBJ1-3; D is unclear. The ends were cut back, 2 bases at V and 4 bases at J, with 15 bases in the middle. Germline V gene lookup returns CDR1 MGHDK and CDR2 SYGVNS. The CDR3 loop spans 16 amino acids. In DNA, the CDR3 is TGTGCCAGCAGTGAAGTCGGGTCCCCGAGGGGAAACACCATATATTTT. The encoded protein is CASSEVGSPRGNTIYF.

The chain uses TRBV18 and TRBJ1-6; 9 bases fit TRBD1. This CDR3 comprises 18 residues. The germline V gene encodes CDR1 KGHSH and CDR2 LQKENI. Trimming took 5 bases from V and 7 from J; bases not matched to a gene: 15. The CDR3 coding sequence is TGTGCCAGCTCAAAAGGGGGCACACAGGGGGCTGAGAATTCACCCCTCCACTTT. Translated: CASSKGGTQGAENSPLHF.

This chain joins TRBV9 and TRBJ2-2, with 8 bases matching TRBD2. In germline, CDR1 is SGDLS, CDR2 YYNGEE. This CDR3 has 16 residues. Trimming removed 3 bases from V and 2 bases from J; junction bases left unmatched: 6. The CDR3 sequence is CASSAQLAENTGELFF. Here the CDR3 DNA reads TGTGCCAGCAGCGCCCAACTAGCGGAAAACACCGGGGAGCTGTTTTTT.

The chain uses TRBV5-1 and TRBJ1-2, with TRBD1 matching 9 bases. The CDR3 has 16 amino acids. The V gene end was trimmed by 0 bases and the J gene end by 4 bases; junction bases not matched to a gene: 7. CDR1 is SGHRS, CDR2 YFSETQ, per germline. The CDR3 loop is CASSLEDRGRIYGYTF. The CDR3 DNA reads TGCGCCAGCAGCTTGGAGGACAGGGGTCGGATCTATGGCTACACCTTC.

The J gene is TRBJ1-2, the V gene TRBV9, with D perhaps matching TRBD1 (5 bases). Germline-derived CDR1 and CDR2 are SGDLS and YYNGEE. The CDR3 is 16 residues long. Trimming pared 3 bases from V and 1 base from J, leaving 16 bases between. CDR3 in DNA: TGTGCCAGCAGCGAACAACGTGACAGCTTTAACTATGGCTACACCTTC. Its protein is CASSEQRDSFNYGYTF.

The J gene is TRBJ1-5, the V gene TRBV6-5, with D perhaps matching TRBD1 (5 bases). Trimming pared 0 bases from V and 7 bases from J, leaving 13 bases between. The CDR3 has 15 residues. Germline CDR1 MNHEY, CDR2 SVGAGI. CDR3 loop: CASSYSWQGSQPQHF. The CDR3 coding sequence is TGTGCCAGCAGTTACTCCTGGCAGGGCAGCCAGCCCCAGCATTTT.

The chain uses TRBV5-1 and TRBJ2-7; 10 nucleotides line up with TRBD1. J gave up 1 base and V 3 bases, and 7 bases lay outside the gene matches. CDR1 and CDR2 from the germline V gene are SGHRS and YFSETQ. The CDR3 totals 16 residues. Here the CDR3 DNA reads TGCGCCAGCAGCTACGCACCGGGACAGGGGTCCTACGAGCAGTACTTC. Translated, it gives CASSYAPGQGSYEQYF.

The chain combines TRBV5-1 with TRBJ2-1; a possible D gene is TRBD1 (5 bases). The CDR3 sequence is 14 residues long. Germline CDR1 SGHRS, CDR2 YFSETQ. V lost 0 bases, J lost 7 bases, and 11 bases lay in between. The CDR3 protein is CASSLGRTLNEQFF. CDR3 nucleotide sequence: TGCGCCAGCAGCTTGGGTAGGACACTGAATGAGCAGTTCTTC.

The gene calls are TRBV5-5 and TRBJ2-1, with D possibly being TRBD2 (6 bases). Trimming removed 0 bases at V and 7 bases at J, with 8 bases between. The CDR3 totals 13 residues. Germline V gives CDR1 SGHKS, CDR2 YYEKEE (reference sequence). The CDR3 bases are TGTGCCAGCAGCTTGGCGGGACTTAATGAGCAGTTCTTC. It yields the protein CASSLAGLNEQFF.